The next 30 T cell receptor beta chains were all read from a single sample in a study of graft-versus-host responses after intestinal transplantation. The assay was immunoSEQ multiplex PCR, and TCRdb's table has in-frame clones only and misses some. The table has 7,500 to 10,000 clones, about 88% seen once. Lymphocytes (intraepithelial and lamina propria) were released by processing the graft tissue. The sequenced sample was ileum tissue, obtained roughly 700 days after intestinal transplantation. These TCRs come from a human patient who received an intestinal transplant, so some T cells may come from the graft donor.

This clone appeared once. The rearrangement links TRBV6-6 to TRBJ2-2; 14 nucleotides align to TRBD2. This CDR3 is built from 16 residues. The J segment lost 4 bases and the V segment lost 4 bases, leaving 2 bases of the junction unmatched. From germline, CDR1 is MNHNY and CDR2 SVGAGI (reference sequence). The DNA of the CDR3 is TGTGCCAGCAGTTCGACTAGCGGGGGGGTCACCGGGGAGCTGTTTTTT. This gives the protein CASSSTSGGVTGELFF.

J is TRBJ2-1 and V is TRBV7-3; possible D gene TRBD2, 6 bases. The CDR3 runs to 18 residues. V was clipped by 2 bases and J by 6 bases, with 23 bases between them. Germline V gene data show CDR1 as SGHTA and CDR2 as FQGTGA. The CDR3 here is CASSLGVGEVGWGNEQFF. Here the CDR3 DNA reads TGTGCCAGCAGCTTAGGTGTCGGGGAGGTAGGATGGGGCAATGAGCAGTTCTTC. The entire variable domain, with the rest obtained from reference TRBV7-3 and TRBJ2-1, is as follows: GAGVSQTPSNKVTEKGKYVELRCDPISGHTALYWYRQSLGQGPEFLIYFQGTGAADDSGLPNDRFFAVRPEGSVSTLKIQRTERGDSAVYLCASSLGVGEVGWGNEQFFGPGTRLTVL.

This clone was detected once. The CDR3 protein is CASSESNIQETQYF. DNA for the CDR3: TGCGCCAGCAGTGAGTCGAATATCCAAGAGACCCAGTACTTC. V gene TRBV10-1 combines with J gene TRBJ2-5; no clear D. Germline V gives CDR1 WNHNN, CDR2 SYGVQD (reference sequence). The CDR3 spans 14 residues. The V and J ends lost 0 bases and 1 base respectively, with 6 bases between them.

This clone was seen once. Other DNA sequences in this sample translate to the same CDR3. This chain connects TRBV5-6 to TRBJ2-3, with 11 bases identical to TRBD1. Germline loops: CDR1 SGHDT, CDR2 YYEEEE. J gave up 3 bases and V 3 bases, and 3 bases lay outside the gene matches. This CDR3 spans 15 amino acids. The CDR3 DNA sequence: TGTGCCAGCAGCTCGGACAGGGGGCTTACAGATACGCAGTATTTT. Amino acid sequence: CASSSDRGLTDTQYF.

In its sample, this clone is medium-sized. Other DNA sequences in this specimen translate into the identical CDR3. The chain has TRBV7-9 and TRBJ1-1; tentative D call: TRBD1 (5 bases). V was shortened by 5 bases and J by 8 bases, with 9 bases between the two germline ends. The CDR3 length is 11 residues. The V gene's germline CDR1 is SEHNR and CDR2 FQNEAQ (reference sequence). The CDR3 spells CASSRTLEAFF. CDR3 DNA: TGTGCCAGCAGCAGGACATTAGAAGCTTTCTTT. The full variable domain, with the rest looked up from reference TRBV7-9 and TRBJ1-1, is DTGVSQNPRHKITKRGQNVTFRCDPISEHNRLYWYRQTLGQGPEFLTYFQNEAQLEKSRLLSDRFSAERPKGSFSTLEIQRTEQGDSAMYLCASSRTLEAFFGQGTRLTVV.

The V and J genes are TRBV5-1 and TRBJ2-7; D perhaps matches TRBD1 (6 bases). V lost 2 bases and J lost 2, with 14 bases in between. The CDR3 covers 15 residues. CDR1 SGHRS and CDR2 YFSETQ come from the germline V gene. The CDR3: CASSFVSDSPYEQYF. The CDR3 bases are TGCGCCAGCAGCTTTGTGTCGGACAGTCCCTACGAGCAGTACTTC.

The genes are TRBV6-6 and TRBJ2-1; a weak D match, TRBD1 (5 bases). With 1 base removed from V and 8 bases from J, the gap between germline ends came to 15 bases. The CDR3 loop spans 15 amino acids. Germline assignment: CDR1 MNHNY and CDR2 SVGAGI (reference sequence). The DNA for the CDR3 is TGTGCCAGCAGTTACTACGCCCACAGGTACTATGAGCAGTTCTTC. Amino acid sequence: CASSYYAHRYYEQFF.

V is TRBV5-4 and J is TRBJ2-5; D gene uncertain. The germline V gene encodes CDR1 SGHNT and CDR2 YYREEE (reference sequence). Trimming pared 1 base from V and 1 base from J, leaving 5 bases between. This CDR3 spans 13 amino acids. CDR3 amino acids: CASSLRAQETQYF. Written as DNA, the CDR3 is TGTGCCAGCAGCTTGAGGGCCCAAGAGACCCAGTACTTC.

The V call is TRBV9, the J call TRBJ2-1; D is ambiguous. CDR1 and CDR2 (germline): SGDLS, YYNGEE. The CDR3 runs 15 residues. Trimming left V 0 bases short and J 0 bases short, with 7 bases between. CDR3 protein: CASSVGNPSYNEQFF. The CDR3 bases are TGTGCCAGCAGCGTAGGTAACCCCTCCTACAATGAGCAGTTCTTC.

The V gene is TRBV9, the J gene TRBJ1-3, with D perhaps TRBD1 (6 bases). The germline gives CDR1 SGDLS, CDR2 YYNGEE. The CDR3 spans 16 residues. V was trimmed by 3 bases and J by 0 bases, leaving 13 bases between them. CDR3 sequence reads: CASSGKGGPSGNTIYF. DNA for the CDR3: TGTGCCAGCAGCGGGAAGGGGGGCCCCTCTGGAAACACCATATATTTT.

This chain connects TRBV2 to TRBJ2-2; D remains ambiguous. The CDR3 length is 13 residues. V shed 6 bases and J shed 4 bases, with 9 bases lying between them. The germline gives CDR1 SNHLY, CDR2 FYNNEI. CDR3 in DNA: TGTGCCAGCAGGGGGTTTCTCACCGGGGAGCTGTTTTTT. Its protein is CASRGFLTGELFF. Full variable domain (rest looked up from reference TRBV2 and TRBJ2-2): EPEVTQTPSHQVTQMGQEVILRCVPISNHLYFYWYRQILGQKVEFLVSFYNNEISEKSEIFDDQFSVERPDGSNFTLKIRSTKLEDSAMYFCASRGFLTGELFFGEGSRLTVL.

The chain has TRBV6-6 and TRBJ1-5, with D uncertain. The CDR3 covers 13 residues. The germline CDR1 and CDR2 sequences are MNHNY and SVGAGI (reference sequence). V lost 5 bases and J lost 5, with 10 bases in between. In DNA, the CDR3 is TGTGCCAGCAGTACCTTACGCGATCAGCCCCAGCATTTT. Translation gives CASSTLRDQPQHF.

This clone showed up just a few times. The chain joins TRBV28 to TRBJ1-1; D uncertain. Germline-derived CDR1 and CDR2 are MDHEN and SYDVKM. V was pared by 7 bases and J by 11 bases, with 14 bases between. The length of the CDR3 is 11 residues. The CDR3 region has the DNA TGTGCCAGCACCCTGGGAACTTTTGCTTTCTTT. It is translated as CASTLGTFAFF.

The CDR3 region has the DNA TGTGCCAGCAGCTTGGACTTCATCGAAGCTTTCTTT. Its translation: CASSLDFIEAFF. This chain joins TRBV7-9 and TRBJ1-1; D remains ambiguous. Germline assignment: CDR1 SEHNR and CDR2 FQNEAQ (reference sequence). The V end lost 3 bases, the J end lost 8 bases, and 10 bases lay between the germline ends. This CDR3 has 12 residues.

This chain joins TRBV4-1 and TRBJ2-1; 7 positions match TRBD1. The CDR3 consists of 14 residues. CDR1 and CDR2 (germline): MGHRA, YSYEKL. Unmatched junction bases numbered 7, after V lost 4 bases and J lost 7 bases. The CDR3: CASSRGGDGNEQFF. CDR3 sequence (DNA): TGCGCCAGCAGCCGAGGGGGCGATGGGAATGAGCAGTTCTTC.

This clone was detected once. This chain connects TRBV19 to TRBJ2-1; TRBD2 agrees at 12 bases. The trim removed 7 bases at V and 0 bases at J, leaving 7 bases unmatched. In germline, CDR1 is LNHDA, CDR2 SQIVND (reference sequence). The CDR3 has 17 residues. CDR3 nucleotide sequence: TGTGCCAGTAAACGGACTAGCGGGGCTAGCTCCTACAATGAGCAGTTCTTC. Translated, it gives CASKRTSGASSYNEQFF.

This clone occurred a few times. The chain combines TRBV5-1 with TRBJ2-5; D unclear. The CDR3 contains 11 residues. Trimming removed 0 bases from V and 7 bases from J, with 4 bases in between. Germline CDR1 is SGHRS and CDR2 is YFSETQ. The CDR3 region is CASSLEGTQYF. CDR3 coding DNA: TGCGCCAGCAGCTTGGAAGGGACCCAGTACTTC.

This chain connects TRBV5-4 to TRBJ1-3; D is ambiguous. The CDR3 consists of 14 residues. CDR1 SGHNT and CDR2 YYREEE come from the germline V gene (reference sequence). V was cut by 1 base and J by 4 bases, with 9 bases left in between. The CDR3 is CASSLRGGGNTIYF. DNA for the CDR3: TGTGCCAGCAGCTTGCGGGGAGGGGGAAACACCATATATTTT.

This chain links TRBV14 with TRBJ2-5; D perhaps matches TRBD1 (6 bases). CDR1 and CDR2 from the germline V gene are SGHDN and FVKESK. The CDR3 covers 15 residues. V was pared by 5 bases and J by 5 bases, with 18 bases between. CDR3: CASSARQAGWETQYF. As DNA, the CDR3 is TGTGCCAGCAGCGCTCGACAGGCCGGGTGGGAGACCCAGTACTTC.

As DNA, the CDR3 is TGTGCCAGCTCATCGGGACAGGGGGCTGGAAACACCATATATTTT. It codes for CASSSGQGAGNTIYF. The rearrangement uses TRBV18 and TRBJ1-3; TRBD1 matches at 11 bases. The ends lost 5 bases at V and 2 bases at J; junction bases unmatched: 2. The germline gives CDR1 KGHSH, CDR2 LQKENI. The CDR3 is 15 residues long.

The DNA for the CDR3 is TGTGCCAGCAGTTTTCCTGGGGAGTTAGAGACCCAGTACTTC. It encodes CASSFPGELETQYF. The chain joins TRBV28 to TRBJ2-5; tentatively, D is TRBD2 (5 bases). V gave up 3 bases and J gave up 4 bases, with 12 bases separating them. The CDR3 contains 14 residues. Germline lookup yields CDR1 MDHEN and CDR2 SYDVKM.

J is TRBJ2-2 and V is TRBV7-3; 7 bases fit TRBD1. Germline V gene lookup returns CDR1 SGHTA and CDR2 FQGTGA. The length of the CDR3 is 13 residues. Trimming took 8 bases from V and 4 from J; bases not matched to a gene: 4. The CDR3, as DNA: TGTGCCAGCGGCGGACAGGCCACCGGGGAGCTGTTTTTT. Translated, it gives CASGGQATGELFF.

DNA for the CDR3: TGTGCCTGGATGCAGGGCTGGGCCGGGGAGCTGTTTTTT. Its protein product is CAWMQGWAGELFF. The J gene is TRBJ2-2, the V gene TRBV30; possible D gene TRBD1, 5 bases. The CDR3 runs to 13 residues. The germline V and J ends were trimmed by 4 bases and 6 bases, with 12 bases remaining between them. The V gene's germline CDR1 is GTSNPN and CDR2 SVGIG (reference sequence).

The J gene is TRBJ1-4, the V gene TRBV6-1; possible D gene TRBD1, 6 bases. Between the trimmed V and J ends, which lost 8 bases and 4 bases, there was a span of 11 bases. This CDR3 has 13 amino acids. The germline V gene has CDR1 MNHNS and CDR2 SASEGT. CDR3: CASGQLFNEKLFF. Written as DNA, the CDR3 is TGTGCCAGCGGACAGCTCTTTAATGAAAAACTGTTTTTT.

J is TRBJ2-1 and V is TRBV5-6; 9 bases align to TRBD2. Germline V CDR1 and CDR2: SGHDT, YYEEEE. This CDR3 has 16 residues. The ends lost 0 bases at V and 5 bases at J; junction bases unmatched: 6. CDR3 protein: CASSLVLAGSHNEQFF. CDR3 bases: TGTGCCAGCAGCTTGGTCCTAGCGGGATCCCACAATGAGCAGTTCTTC.

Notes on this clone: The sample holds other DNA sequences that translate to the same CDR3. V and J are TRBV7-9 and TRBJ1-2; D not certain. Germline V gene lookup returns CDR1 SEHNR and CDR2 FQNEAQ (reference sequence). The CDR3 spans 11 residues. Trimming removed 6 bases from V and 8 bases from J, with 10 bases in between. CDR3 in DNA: TGTGCCAGCAGTAGGTCCTACGGCTACACCTTC. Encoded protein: CASSRSYGYTF.

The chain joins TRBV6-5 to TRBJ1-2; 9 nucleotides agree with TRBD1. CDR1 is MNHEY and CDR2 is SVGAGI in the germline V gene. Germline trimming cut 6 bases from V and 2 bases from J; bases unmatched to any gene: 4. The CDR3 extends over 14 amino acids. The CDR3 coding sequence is TGTGCCAGCAGGGACAGGGGTCCGAACTATGGCTACACCTTC. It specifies CASRDRGPNYGYTF.

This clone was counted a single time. In nucleotides, the CDR3 is TGTGCCAGCAGCTTATACGGAACGGGAGAGCAGTACTTC. Its protein product is CASSLYGTGEQYF. The chain joins TRBV7-3 to TRBJ2-7; TRBD2 is a possible D gene (5 bases). Per germline, CDR1 SGHTA and CDR2 FQGTGA. This CDR3 spans 13 amino acids. V was shortened by 2 bases and J by 7 bases, with 12 bases between the two germline ends.

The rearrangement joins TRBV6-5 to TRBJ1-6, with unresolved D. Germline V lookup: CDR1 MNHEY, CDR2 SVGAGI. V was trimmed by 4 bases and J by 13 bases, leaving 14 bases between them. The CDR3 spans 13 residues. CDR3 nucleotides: TGTGCCAGCAGTTTGTCCACCTACACTCCCCTCCACTTT. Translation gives CASSLSTYTPLHF.

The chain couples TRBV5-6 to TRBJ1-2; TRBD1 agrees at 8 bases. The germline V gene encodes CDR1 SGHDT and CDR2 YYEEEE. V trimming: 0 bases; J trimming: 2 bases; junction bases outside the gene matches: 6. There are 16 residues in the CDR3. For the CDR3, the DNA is TGTGCCAGCAGCTTGGGGCGACAGGGGACAAACTATGGCTACACCTTC. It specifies CASSLGRQGTNYGYTF.